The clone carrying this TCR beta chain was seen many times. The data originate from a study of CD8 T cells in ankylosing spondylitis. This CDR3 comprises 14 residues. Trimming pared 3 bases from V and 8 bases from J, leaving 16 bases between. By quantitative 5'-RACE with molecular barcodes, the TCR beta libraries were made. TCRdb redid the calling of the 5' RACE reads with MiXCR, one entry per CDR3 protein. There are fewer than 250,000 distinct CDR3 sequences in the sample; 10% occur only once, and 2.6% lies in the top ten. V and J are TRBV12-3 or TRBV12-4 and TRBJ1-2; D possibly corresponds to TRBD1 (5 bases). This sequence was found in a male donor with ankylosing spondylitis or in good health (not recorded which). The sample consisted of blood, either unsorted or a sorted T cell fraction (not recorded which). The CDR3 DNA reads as TGTGCCAGCAGTTTTTCCCTCCCGGGGGAAGGCTACACCTTC. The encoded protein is CASSFSLPGEGYTF.